This T cell receptor (beta chain) derives from a study of shared clonotypes between healthy human individuals. Only one count was recorded for this clone. Its antigen is unknown. Overall study results and limits: Only blood was sampled, and tissue TCR repertoires likely differ from blood ones.

The V gene lost 5 bases and the J gene lost 7 bases, with 27 bases spanning the gap. The CDR3 sequence is 18 residues long. Germline V gives CDR1 SGHTA, CDR2 FQGNSA. The method was immunoSEQ multiplex PCR; TCRdb's version includes in-frame clones alone and lacks a portion of them. The data hold hundreds of thousands of clones, with roughly four fifths observed a single time. This clonotype was obtained from a middle-aged woman in good health. Some clones in this sample may be carry-over from other donors' samples. The sequenced sample consisted of PBMCs. V and J are TRBV7-2 and TRBJ2-1; D might be TRBD2 (6 bases). As DNA, the CDR3 is TGTGCCAGCAGCCTCTATAGGGACTTCCCCAGGACGTCGAATGAGCAGTTCTTC. It encodes CASSLYRDFPRTSNEQFF.